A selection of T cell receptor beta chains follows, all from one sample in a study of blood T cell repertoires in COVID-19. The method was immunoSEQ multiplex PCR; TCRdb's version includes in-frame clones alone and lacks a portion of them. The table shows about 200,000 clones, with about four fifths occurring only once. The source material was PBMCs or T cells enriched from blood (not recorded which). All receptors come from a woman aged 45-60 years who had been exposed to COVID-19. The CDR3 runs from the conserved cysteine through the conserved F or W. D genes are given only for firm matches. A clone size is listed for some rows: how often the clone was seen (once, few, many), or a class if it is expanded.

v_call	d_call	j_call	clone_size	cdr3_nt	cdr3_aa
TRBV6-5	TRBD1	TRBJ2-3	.	TGTGCCAGTCTGGACAGGGGGGATACCACAGATACGCAGTATTTT	CASLDRGDTTDTQYF
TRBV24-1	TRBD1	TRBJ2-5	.	TGTGCCACCAGTGGGCCCCCGACAGGGGAAGAGACCCAGTACTTC	CATSGPPTGEETQYF
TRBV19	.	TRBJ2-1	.	TGTGCCAGTAGTATGTGGCCGGGCGGGGATTACAATGAGCAGTTCTTC	CASSMWPGGDYNEQFF
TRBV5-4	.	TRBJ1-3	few	TGTGCCAGCAGTCGGAGCTCTGGAAACACCATATATTTT	CASSRSSGNTIYF
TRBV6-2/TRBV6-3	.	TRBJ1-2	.	TGTGCCAGCAGTTACCCCGGGTCCTTCAATGGCTACACCTTC	CASSYPGSFNGYTF
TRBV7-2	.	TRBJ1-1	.	TGTGCCAGCAGCTTTACTATTAATGAGGATACTGAAGCTTTCTTT	CASSFTINEDTEAFF
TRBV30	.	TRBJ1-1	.	TGTGCCTGGAGTGGAGGGTTGGGGAACACTGAAGCTTTCTTT	CAWSGGLGNTEAFF
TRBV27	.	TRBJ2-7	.	TGTGCCAGCAGTCCGAGATTTAGCTCCTACGAGCAGTACTTC	CASSPRFSSYEQYF
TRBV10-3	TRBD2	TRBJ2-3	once	TGTGCCATCAGTGAGTCGGCGGGGGGGAGCACAGATACGCAGTATTTT	CAISESAGGSTDTQYF
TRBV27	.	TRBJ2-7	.	TGTGCCAGCAGCTCCATGATAACCAGGGCCGGAGGGGAGCAGTACTTC	CASSSMITRAGGEQYF
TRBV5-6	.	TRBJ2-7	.	TGTGCCAGCAGCACTCCCGGGAGCTCCTACGAGCAGTACTTC	CASSTPGSSYEQYF
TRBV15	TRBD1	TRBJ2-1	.	TGTGCCACCAGCAGGACAGGGGCTATCTCCTACAATGAGCAGTTCTTC	CATSRTGAISYNEQFF
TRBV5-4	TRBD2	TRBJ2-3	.	TGTGCCAGCAGCTCCACTCTAGCGGTGACAGATACGCAGTATTTT	CASSSTLAVTDTQYF
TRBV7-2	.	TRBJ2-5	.	TGTGCCAGCAGCTTATCCAGGGTACAAGAGACCCAGTACTTC	CASSLSRVQETQYF
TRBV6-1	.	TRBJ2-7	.	TGTGCCAGCAGTCCTGGGAGGTACGAGCAGTACTTC	CASSPGRYEQYF
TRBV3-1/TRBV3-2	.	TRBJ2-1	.	TGTGCCAGCCGCGGCGACCGGGTCACCCCGTTCTTC	CASRGDRVTPFF
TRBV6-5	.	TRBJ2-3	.	TGTGCCGGGGGGTTCGAAACAGATACGCAGTATTTT	CAGGFETDTQYF
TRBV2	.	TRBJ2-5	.	TGTGCCAGCAGTACTATTCAGGGAAAAGGGGAGACCCAGTACTTC	CASSTIQGKGETQYF
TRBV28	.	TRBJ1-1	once	TGTGCCAGCAGTTCTCAAGGGGATTTAGGCACTGAAGCTTTCTTT	CASSSQGDLGTEAFF
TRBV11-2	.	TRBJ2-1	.	TGTGCCAGCAGCTTATACGCGCAGGGGGAGCAGTTCTTC	CASSLYAQGEQFF
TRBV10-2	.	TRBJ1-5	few	TGCGCCAGCAATTCAGGGGTCGGTCAGCCCCAGCATTTT	CASNSGVGQPQHF
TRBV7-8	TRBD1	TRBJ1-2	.	TGTGCCAGCAGCTTAAGGACAGGCCAAAGAGGCTACACCTTC	CASSLRTGQRGYTF
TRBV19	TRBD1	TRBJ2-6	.	TGTGCCAGTAGTTTTACCGGGACAGGGCCATCTGGGGCCAACGTCCTGACTTTC	CASSFTGTGPSGANVLTF
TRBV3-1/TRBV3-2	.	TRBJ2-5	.	TGTGCCAGCAGCCAAGGGGACTGGGGAGAGACCCAGTACTTC	CASSQGDWGETQYF
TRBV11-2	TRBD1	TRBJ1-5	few	TGTGCCAGCAGCTTACTCCAGGGGGGTCAGCCCCAGCATTTT	CASSLLQGGQPQHF
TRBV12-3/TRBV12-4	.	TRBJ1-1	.	TGTGCCAGCAGTTATGGAGGGAACACTGAAGCTTTCTTT	CASSYGGNTEAFF
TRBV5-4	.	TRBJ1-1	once	TGTGCCAGCAGCCTCCGAGGGGGAGGGACTGAAGCTTTCTTT	CASSLRGGGTEAFF
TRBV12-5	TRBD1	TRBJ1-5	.	TGTGCTAGTGCGAAGACAGGGGGCTTCTCAGTCCTTTCCTTTAGCAATCAGCCCCAGCATTTT	CASAKTGGFSVLSFSNQPQHF
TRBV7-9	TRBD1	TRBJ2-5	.	TGTGCCAGCAGCTTCGGGACAGTTCAAACCATTCAGTTGGGTGCCCAGTACTTC	CASSFGTVQTIQLGAQYF
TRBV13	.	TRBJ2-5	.	TGTGCCAGCAGCTGGACTAACAGACGGGAAGAGACCCAGTACTTC	CASSWTNRREETQYF
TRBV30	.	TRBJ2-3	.	TGTGCCTGGAGTGTGGGGGGGGCTGATACGCAGTATTTT	CAWSVGGADTQYF
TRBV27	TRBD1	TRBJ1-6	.	TGTGCCACCGCAGGGACAGGGATTCATTCACCCCTCCACTTT	CATAGTGIHSPLHF
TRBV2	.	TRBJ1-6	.	TGTGCCAGCGCCGGGACAAATAATTCACCCCTCCACTTT	CASAGTNNSPLHF
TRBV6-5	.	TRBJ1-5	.	TGTGCCAGCAGGGAGAGAAGGGGTCAGCCCCAGCATTTT	CASRERRGQPQHF
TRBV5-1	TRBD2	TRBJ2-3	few	TGCGCCAGCAGCTCCCGTCCGGGGGGAGTCACAGATACGCAGTATTTT	CASSSRPGGVTDTQYF
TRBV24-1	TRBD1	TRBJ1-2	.	TGTGCCACCAGTGATGGACAGGGGACCTCTGGGGGCTACACCTTC	CATSDGQGTSGGYTF
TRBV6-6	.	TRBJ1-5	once	TGTGCCAGCAGACTCTCTTCAGGTGATCAGCCCCAGCATTTT	CASRLSSGDQPQHF
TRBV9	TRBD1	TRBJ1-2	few	TGTGCCAGCAGCCCACAGGGGTTTGGCTACACCTTC	CASSPQGFGYTF
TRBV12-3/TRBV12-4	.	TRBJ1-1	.	TGTGCCAGCAGTTCTCAGGGAGGCACTGAAGCTTTCTTT	CASSSQGGTEAFF
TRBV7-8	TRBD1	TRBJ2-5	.	TGTGCCAGCAGCTTCGACACAGGGGAGAGGGGAGAGACCCAGTACTTC	CASSFDTGERGETQYF